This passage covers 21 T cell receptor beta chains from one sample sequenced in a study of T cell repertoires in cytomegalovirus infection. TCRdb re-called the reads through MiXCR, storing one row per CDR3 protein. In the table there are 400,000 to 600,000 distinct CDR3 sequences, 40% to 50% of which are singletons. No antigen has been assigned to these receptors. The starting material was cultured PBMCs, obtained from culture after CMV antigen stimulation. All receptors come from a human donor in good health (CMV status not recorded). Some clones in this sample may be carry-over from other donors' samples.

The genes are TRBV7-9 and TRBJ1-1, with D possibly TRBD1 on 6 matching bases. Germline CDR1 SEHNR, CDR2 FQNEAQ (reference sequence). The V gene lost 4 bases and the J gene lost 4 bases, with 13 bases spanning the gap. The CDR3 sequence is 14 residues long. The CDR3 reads CASSSQGVGTEAFF. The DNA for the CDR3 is TGTGCCAGCAGCTCACAGGGAGTGGGCACTGAAGCTTTCTTT.

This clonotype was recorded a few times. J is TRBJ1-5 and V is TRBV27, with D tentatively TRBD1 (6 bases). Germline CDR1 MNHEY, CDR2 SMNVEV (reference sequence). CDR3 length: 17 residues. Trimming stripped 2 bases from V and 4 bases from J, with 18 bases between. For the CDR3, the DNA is TGTGCCAGCAGTTTACTTGGGGGGGCCTATAGTAATCAGCCCCAGCATTTT. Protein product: CASSLLGGAYSNQPQHF.

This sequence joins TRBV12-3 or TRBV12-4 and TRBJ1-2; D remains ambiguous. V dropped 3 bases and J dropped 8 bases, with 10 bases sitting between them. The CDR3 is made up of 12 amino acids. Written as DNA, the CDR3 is TGTGCCAGCAGTTTCGGGAACCCCGGCTACACCTTC. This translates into CASSFGNPGYTF.

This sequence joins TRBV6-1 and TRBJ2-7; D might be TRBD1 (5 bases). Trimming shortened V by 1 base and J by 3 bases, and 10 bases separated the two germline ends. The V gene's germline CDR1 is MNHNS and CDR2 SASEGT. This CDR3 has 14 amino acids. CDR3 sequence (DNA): TGTGCCAGCAGTGAAGTAGGGGCCGACTACGAGCAGTACTTC. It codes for CASSEVGADYEQYF.

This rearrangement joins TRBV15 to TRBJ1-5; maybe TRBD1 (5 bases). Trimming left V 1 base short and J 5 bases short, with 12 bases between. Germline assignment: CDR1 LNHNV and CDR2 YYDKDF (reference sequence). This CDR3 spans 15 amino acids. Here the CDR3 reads CATSRVTGNYQPQHF. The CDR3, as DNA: TGTGCCACCAGCAGAGTCACAGGCAACTATCAGCCCCAGCATTTT.

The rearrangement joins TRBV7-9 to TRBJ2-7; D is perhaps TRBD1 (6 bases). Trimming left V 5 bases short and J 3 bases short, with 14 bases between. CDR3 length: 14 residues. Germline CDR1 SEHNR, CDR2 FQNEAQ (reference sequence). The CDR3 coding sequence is TGTGCCAGCAGCCAGACAGGTGGACTCTACGAGCAGTACTTC. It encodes CASSQTGGLYEQYF.

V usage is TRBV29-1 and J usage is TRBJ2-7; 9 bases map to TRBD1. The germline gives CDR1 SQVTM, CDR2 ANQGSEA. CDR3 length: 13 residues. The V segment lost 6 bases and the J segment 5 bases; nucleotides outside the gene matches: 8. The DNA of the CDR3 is TGCAGCGTGGTCCGGGACAGGGACCACGAGCAGTACTTC. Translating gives CSVVRDRDHEQYF.

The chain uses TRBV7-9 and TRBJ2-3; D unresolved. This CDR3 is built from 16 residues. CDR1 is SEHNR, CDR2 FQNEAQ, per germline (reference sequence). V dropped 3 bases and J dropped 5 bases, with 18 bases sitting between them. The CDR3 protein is CASSFAAATWGDTQYF. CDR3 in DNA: TGTGCCAGCAGCTTCGCCGCGGCAACTTGGGGAGATACGCAGTATTTT. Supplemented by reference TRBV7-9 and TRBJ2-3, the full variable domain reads DTGVSQNPRHKITKRGQNVTFRCDPISEHNRLYWYRQTLGQGPEFLTYFQNEAQLEKSRLLSDRFSAERPKGSFSTLEIQRTEQGDSAMYLCASSFAAATWGDTQYFGPGTRLTVL.

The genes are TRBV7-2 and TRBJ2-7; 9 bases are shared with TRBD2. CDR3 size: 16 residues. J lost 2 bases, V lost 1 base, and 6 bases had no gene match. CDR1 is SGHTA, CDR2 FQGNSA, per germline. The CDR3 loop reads CASSLGETSGAYEQYF. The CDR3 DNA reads TGTGCCAGCAGCTTAGGGGAGACTAGCGGAGCCTACGAGCAGTACTTC.

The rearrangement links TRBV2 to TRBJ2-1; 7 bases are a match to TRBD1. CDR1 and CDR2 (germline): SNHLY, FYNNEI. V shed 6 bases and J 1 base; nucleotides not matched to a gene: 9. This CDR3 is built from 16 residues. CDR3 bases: TGTGCCAGCAGAGGGACAGCTCAGGGTTCCTACAATGAGCAGTTCTTC. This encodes CASRGTAQGSYNEQFF.

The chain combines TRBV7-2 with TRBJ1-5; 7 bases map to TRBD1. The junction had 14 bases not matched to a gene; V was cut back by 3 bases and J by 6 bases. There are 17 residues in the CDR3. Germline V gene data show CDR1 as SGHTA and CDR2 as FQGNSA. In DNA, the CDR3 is TGTGCCAGCAGCTTTCCCCTCTGCAGGGGGGGTCGTCAGCCCCAGCATTTT. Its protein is CASSFPLCRGGRQPQHF.

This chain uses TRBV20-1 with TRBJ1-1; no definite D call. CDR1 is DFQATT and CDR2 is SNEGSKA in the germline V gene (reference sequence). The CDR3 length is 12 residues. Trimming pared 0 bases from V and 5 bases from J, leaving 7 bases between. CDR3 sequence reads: CSARDQVTEAFF. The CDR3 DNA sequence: TGCAGTGCTAGAGACCAGGTAACTGAAGCTTTCTTT.

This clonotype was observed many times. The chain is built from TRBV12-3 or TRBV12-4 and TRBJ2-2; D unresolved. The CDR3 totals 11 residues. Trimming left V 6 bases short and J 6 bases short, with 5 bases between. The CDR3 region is CASSFSGELFF. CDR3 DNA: TGTGCCAGCAGCTTTTCCGGGGAGCTGTTTTTT.

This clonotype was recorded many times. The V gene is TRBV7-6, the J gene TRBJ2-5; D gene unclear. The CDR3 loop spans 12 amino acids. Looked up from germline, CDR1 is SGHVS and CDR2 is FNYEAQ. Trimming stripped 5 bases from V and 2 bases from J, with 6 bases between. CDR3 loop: CASSPRQETQYF. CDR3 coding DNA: TGTGCCAGCAGCCCGCGGCAAGAGACCCAGTACTTC.

The CDR3 DNA reads as TGTGCCAGCAGCTTAATCAAGGACACTGAAGCTTTCTTT. It is translated as CASSLIKDTEAFF. The V gene is TRBV7-8, the J gene TRBJ1-1; no clear D. Looked up from germline, CDR1 is SGHVS and CDR2 is FQNEAQ. V was shortened by 2 bases and J by 3 bases, with 7 bases between the two germline ends. The CDR3 consists of 13 residues.

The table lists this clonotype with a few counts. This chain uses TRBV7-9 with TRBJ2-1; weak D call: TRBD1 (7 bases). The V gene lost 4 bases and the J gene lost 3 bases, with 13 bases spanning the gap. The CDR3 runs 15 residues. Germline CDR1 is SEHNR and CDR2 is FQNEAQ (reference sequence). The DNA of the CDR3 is TGTGCCAGCAGCTCTACAGGGGACTTCTACAATGAGCAGTTCTTC. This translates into CASSSTGDFYNEQFF.

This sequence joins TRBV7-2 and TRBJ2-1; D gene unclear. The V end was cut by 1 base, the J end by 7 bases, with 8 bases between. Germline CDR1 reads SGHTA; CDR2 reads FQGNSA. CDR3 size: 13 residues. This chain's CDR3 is CASSLGSLNEQFF. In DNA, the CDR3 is TGTGCCAGCAGCTTAGGTTCCCTTAATGAGCAGTTCTTC. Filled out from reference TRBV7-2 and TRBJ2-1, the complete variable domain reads GAGVSQSPSNKVTEKGKDVELRCDPISGHTALYWYRQSLGQGLEFLIYFQGNSAPDKSGLPSDRFSAERTGGSVSTLTIQRTQQEDSAVYLCASSLGSLNEQFFGPGTRLTVL.

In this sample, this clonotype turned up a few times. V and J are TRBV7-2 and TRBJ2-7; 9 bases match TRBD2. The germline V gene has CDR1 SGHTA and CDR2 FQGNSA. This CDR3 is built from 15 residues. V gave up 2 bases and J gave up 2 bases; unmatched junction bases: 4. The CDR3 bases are TGTGCCAGCAGCTTACAGGCGGGAGGGCCCTACGAGCAGTACTTC. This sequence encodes CASSLQAGGPYEQYF.

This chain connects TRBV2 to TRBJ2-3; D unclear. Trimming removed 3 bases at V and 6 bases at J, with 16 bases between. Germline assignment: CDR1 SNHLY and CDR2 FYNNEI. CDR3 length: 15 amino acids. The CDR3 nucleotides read TGTGCCAGCAGTGAGATTGCAATAGCTACTGATACGCAGTATTTT. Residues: CASSEIAIATDTQYF.

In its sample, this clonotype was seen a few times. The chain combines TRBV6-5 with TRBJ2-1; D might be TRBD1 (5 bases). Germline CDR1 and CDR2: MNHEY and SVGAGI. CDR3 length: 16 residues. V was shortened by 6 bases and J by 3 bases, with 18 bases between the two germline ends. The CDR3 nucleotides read TGTGCCAGCAGGAGCACCTATCCCGACAGCTACAATGAGCAGTTCTTC. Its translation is CASRSTYPDSYNEQFF.

In DNA form, the CDR3 reads TGTGCCAGCAGCTTGATGGGGGGTCAGAATGAGCAGTTCTTC. This translates into CASSLMGGQNEQFF. The rearrangement joins TRBV11-2 to TRBJ2-1; possible D gene TRBD2, 6 bases. Germline CDR1 is SGHAT and CDR2 is FQNNGV. The V end lost 3 bases, the J end lost 7 bases, and 13 bases lay between the germline ends. The CDR3 is 14 amino acids.